One sample yielded the 29 T cell receptor beta chains listed below, sequenced in a study of blood T cell repertoires in COVID-19. The method was immunoSEQ multiplex PCR; TCRdb's version includes in-frame clones alone and lacks a portion of them. Among 200,000 to 300,000 clones, 70% to 80% were seen once, and the ten largest hold more than 2.5%. Specimen: peripheral blood. These receptor sequences come from a woman aged 80 or older with acute or convalescent COVID-19.

The V gene is TRBV5-5, the J gene TRBJ1-2, with 8 bases aligning to TRBD1. Per the germline V gene, CDR1 is SGHKS and CDR2 is YYEKEE (reference sequence). V dropped 0 bases and J dropped 4; count of bases not matched to a gene: 2. The CDR3 loop spans 14 amino acids. The CDR3 loop reads CASSLDRGTYGYTF. The CDR3 bases are TGTGCCAGCAGCTTGGACAGGGGGACCTATGGCTACACCTTC.

This clone was counted only a few times. This sequence joins TRBV19 and TRBJ2-7; TRBD1 matches at 9 bases. Trimming removed 10 bases from V and 4 bases from J; junction bases left unmatched: 5. The germline CDR1 and CDR2 sequences are LNHDA and SQIVND (reference sequence). The CDR3 sequence is 12 residues long. The CDR3 loop reads CATGQGTYEQYF. The CDR3 DNA reads as TGTGCCACGGGACAGGGTACGTACGAGCAGTACTTC.

The rearrangement links TRBV6-5 to TRBJ1-2; TRBD1 might be the D (5 bases). CDR1 and CDR2 from the germline V gene are MNHEY and SVGAGI. Trimming shortened V by 4 bases and J by 0 bases, and 15 bases separated the two germline ends. CDR3 length: 16 amino acids. Here the CDR3 DNA reads TGTGCCAGCAGTTCTACCCAGGGATTCACTAACTATGGCTACACCTTC. Amino acid sequence: CASSSTQGFTNYGYTF.

The chain couples TRBV5-5 to TRBJ2-1; no definite D call. CDR3 length: 12 residues. From germline, CDR1 is SGHKS and CDR2 YYEKEE (reference sequence). V shed 2 bases and J shed 12 bases, with 12 bases lying between them. The CDR3 DNA reads TGTGCCAGCAGCTTTATAACTATTCGGCAGTTCTTC. Its translation: CASSFITIRQFF.

This chain links TRBV4-1 with TRBJ1-6; D remains ambiguous. The ends were cut back, 4 bases at V and 8 bases at J, with 15 bases in the middle. Germline V gives CDR1 MGHRA, CDR2 YSYEKL. This CDR3 is built from 15 residues. CDR3 sequence (DNA): TGCGCCAGCAGCCCAAGGGAGGAGTCGTATTCACCCCTCCACTTT. This gives the protein CASSPREESYSPLHF.

This clone was detected ten times or more. This chain uses TRBV6-5 with TRBJ2-3, with TRBD1 as a possible D gene (6 bases). The germline V and J ends were trimmed by 4 bases and 2 bases, with 13 bases remaining between them. This CDR3 has 15 amino acids. CDR1 and CDR2 (germline): MNHEY, SVGAGI. The CDR3, as DNA: TGTGCCAGCAGTTTAAGGAACAGGGCCACAGATACGCAGTATTTT. This sequence encodes CASSLRNRATDTQYF.

The chain links TRBV2 to TRBJ2-5; 7 bases agree with TRBD2. The V and J ends lost 5 bases and 1 base, in that order; junction bases with no gene match: 10. CDR1 is SNHLY, CDR2 FYNNEI, per germline. The CDR3 consists of 16 residues. For the CDR3, the DNA is TGTGCCAGCAGTAAAACCCGCGGCGGGGGCCAAGAGACCCAGTACTTC. It encodes CASSKTRGGGQETQYF.

CDR3 DNA: TGTGCCTGGAGTCAGTCCTATAATTCACCCCTCCACTTT. Its protein is CAWSQSYNSPLHF. V is TRBV30 and J is TRBJ1-6; the D is unclear. The CDR3 has 13 amino acids. Trimming took 2 bases from V and 1 from J, leaving 3 bases between them. CDR1 is GTSNPN and CDR2 is SVGIG in the germline V gene (reference sequence).

This chain uses TRBV11-1 with TRBJ1-2, with TRBD1 as a possible D gene (5 bases). This CDR3 comprises 14 residues. From germline, CDR1 is SGHAT and CDR2 FQDESV (reference sequence). The V end was cut by 3 bases, the J end by 5 bases, with 13 bases between. Written as DNA, the CDR3 is TGTGCCAGCAGCTTCGACAGAGCTGGGTATGGCTACACCTTC. This encodes CASSFDRAGYGYTF.

In DNA, the CDR3 is TGTGCCAGCAGCCAACACAGCATCTATGGCTACACCTTC. This encodes CASSQHSIYGYTF. V gene TRBV14 combines with J gene TRBJ1-2; no reliable D call. Germline CDR1 is SGHDN and CDR2 is FVKESK. The CDR3 is made up of 13 amino acids. V lost 2 bases to trimming and J lost 4 bases, with 8 bases between them.

The J gene is TRBJ2-7, the V gene TRBV30; D perhaps matches TRBD1 (6 bases). Germline assignment: CDR1 GTSNPN and CDR2 SVGIG (reference sequence). V was shortened by 8 bases and J by 1 base, with 12 bases between the two germline ends. The CDR3 is made up of 12 amino acids. The CDR3 loop reads CAIRTESYEQYF. In DNA form, the CDR3 reads TGTGCCATCAGGACAGAGTCCTACGAGCAGTACTTC. Full variable domain (outside the CDR3, taken from reference TRBV30 and TRBJ2-7): SQTIHQWPATLVQPVGSPLSLECTVEGTSNPNLYWYRQAAGRGLQLLFYSVGIGQISSEVPQNLSASRPQDRQFILSSKKLLLSDSGFYLCAIRTESYEQYFGPGTRLTVT.

The rearrangement uses TRBV2 and TRBJ1-2, with TRBD1 identical over 8 bases. The ends lost 5 bases at V and 3 bases at J; junction bases unmatched: 5. Germline CDR1 SNHLY, CDR2 FYNNEI. This CDR3 is built from 14 residues. CDR3 nucleotides: TGTGCCAGCAGTAAACAGGGGGACGACTATGGCTACACCTTC. Encoded protein: CASSKQGDDYGYTF.

The chain combines TRBV27 with TRBJ2-1; 16 nucleotides line up with TRBD2. V trimming: 6 bases; J trimming: 10 bases; junction bases outside the gene matches: 9. This CDR3 comprises 16 residues. Germline CDR1 and CDR2: MNHEY and SMNVEV (reference sequence). CDR3: CASRGLAGGGRGEQFF. For the CDR3, the DNA is TGTGCCAGCAGGGGACTAGCGGGAGGGGGACGGGGCGAGCAGTTCTTC.

The count of this clone is one. The V call is TRBV6-1, the J call TRBJ2-1; TRBD2 matches at 10 bases. The CDR3 is 16 residues long. V dropped 0 bases and J dropped 7; count of bases not matched to a gene: 6. Germline lookup yields CDR1 MNHNS and CDR2 SASEGT. The CDR3, as DNA: TGTGCCAGCAGTGAAGCTAGCGGGAGGATTATAAATGAGCAGTTCTTC. It translates to CASSEASGRIINEQFF.

The chain couples TRBV10-3 to TRBJ2-7; 9 bases are a match to TRBD2. Trimming at V came to 2 bases and at J to 2 bases, leaving 4 bases not matched to a gene. Germline lookup yields CDR1 ENHRY and CDR2 SYGVKD. This CDR3 comprises 15 residues. CDR3 sequence reads: CAISEGLAGTYEQYF. CDR3 in DNA: TGTGCCATCAGTGAGGGGCTAGCGGGGACCTACGAGCAGTACTTC.

The J gene is TRBJ1-6, the V gene TRBV11-2; D call uncertain. Looked up from germline, CDR1 is SGHAT and CDR2 is FQNNGV. V was cut by 1 base and J by 8 bases, with 6 bases left in between. CDR3 length: 13 residues. In nucleotides, the CDR3 is TGTGCCAGCAGCTTAGGCCGGGATTCACCCCTCCACTTT. Translating gives CASSLGRDSPLHF.

The sample holds one count of this clone. V usage is TRBV5-5 and J usage is TRBJ2-5, with D unresolved. Trimming took off 2 bases at V and 5 bases at J, with 10 bases between the two ends. The length of the CDR3 is 13 residues. Germline V CDR1 and CDR2: SGHKS, YYEKEE (reference sequence). CDR3 bases: TGTGCCAGCAGCTTCAGTTTGGGCGAGACCCAGTACTTC. It specifies CASSFSLGETQYF.

This sequence joins TRBV30 and TRBJ1-1, with D perhaps TRBD1 (5 bases). The CDR3 sequence is 13 residues long. Trimming cost V 2 bases and J 8 bases, with 15 bases left between them. CDR1 and CDR2 (germline): GTSNPN, SVGIG (reference sequence). In nucleotides, the CDR3 is TGTGCCTGGAGTCGGGACCCGGGGGTCGAAGCTTTCTTT. This translates into CAWSRDPGVEAFF.

The sample holds a few counts of this clone. CDR3 in amino acids: CASTNPGRWVMNTEAFF. CDR3 DNA: TGTGCCAGCACCAACCCTGGGAGGTGGGTGATGAACACTGAAGCTTTCTTT. The V gene is TRBV11-2, the J gene TRBJ1-1; D gene uncertain. Trimming pared 7 bases from V and 0 bases from J, leaving 21 bases between. This CDR3 contains 17 residues. Germline lookup yields CDR1 SGHAT and CDR2 FQNNGV.

The chain recombines TRBV5-4 with TRBJ2-3; D call uncertain. V dropped 0 bases and J dropped 2 bases, with 10 bases sitting between them. The CDR3 length is 15 residues. Germline-derived CDR1 and CDR2 are SGHNT and YYREEE (reference sequence). The CDR3 DNA reads as TGTGCCAGCAGCTTGGGTGGAGTGGCCACAGATACGCAGTATTTT. Protein product: CASSLGGVATDTQYF.

Worth noting for this clone: Different DNA sequences within this sample yield the same CDR3. The V call is TRBV5-1, the J call TRBJ1-5; weak D call: TRBD1 (6 bases). There are 15 residues in the CDR3. V lost 0 bases, J lost 4 bases, and 11 bases lay in between. Germline CDR1 and CDR2: SGHRS and YFSETQ. The CDR3 DNA is TGCGCCAGCAGCTTGGCCGGACAGAGGAATCAGCCCCAGCATTTT. This translates into CASSLAGQRNQPQHF.

This chain links TRBV4-1 with TRBJ1-3, with D possibly being TRBD1 (5 bases). Germline CDR1 MGHRA, CDR2 YSYEKL. CDR3 length: 19 amino acids. Trimming took 0 bases from V and 0 from J, leaving 18 bases between them. CDR3 nucleotides: TGCGCCAGCAGCCAAGATCTCGTGGTCGACAGCCACTCTGGAAACACCATATATTTT. This translates into CASSQDLVVDSHSGNTIYF.

This clone was picked up one time. The chain recombines TRBV7-9 with TRBJ2-7, with a weak D call TRBD1 (7 bases). The CDR3 spans 15 residues. CDR1 and CDR2 (germline): SEHNR, FQNEAQ (reference sequence). The germline V and J ends were trimmed by 5 bases and 4 bases, with 18 bases remaining between them. DNA for the CDR3: TGTGCCAGCAGCCATACTCAGGGGGGACCGTACGAGCAGTACTTC. It yields the protein CASSHTQGGPYEQYF.

The genes are TRBV9 and TRBJ1-1; 8 bases match TRBD1. This CDR3 has 16 residues. The germline gives CDR1 SGDLS, CDR2 YYNGEE. After removal of 3 bases from V and 5 bases from J, the junction contained 12 bases not matched to a gene. CDR3 coding DNA: TGTGCCAGCAGCGCAGCAATACAGGGGGGAACGACTGAAGCTTTCTTT. Amino acids: CASSAAIQGGTTEAFF.

The chain is built from TRBV19 and TRBJ1-3; D not resolved. The CDR3 runs 15 residues. Germline loops: CDR1 LNHDA, CDR2 SQIVND (reference sequence). With 5 bases removed from V and 0 bases from J, the gap between germline ends came to 11 bases. In DNA, the CDR3 is TGTGCCAGTAGTTCGATCGGGGTCTCTGGAAACACCATATATTTT. Translation gives CASSSIGVSGNTIYF.

The V call is TRBV3-1 (or the pseudogene TRBV3-2), the J call TRBJ2-2; 13 nucleotides align to TRBD2. Germline V gene data show CDR1 as LGHDT and CDR2 as YNNKEL (reference sequence). After removal of 5 bases from V and 4 bases from J, the junction contained 7 bases not matched to a gene. CDR3 size: 17 residues. CDR3 sequence (DNA): TGTGCCAGCAGCAGACTAGCGGGGGGCCCGTCCACCGGGGAGCTGTTTTTT. Encoded protein: CASSRLAGGPSTGELFF.

V and J are TRBV5-1 and TRBJ1-3; 8 bases align to TRBD1. Trimming removed 3 bases from V and 0 bases from J; junction bases left unmatched: 8. In germline, CDR1 is SGHRS, CDR2 YFSETQ. The CDR3 runs to 17 residues. The CDR3: CASSSHGTGSSGNTIYF. The CDR3 coding sequence is TGCGCCAGCAGCTCCCATGGGACAGGCAGCTCTGGAAACACCATATATTTT.

The J gene is TRBJ1-2, the V gene TRBV7-9; no clear D gene. V gave up 1 base and J gave up 8 bases, with 14 bases separating them. This CDR3 region has 14 residues. Germline CDR1 reads SEHNR; CDR2 reads FQNEAQ (reference sequence). CDR3 nucleotide sequence: TGTGCCAGCAGCTTAGATCTCTTTGGCGGAGGCTACACCTTC. As protein: CASSLDLFGGGYTF.

The V call is TRBV14, the J call TRBJ2-1; 10 nucleotides agree with TRBD2. Unmatched junction bases numbered 12, after V lost 5 bases and J lost 11 bases. This CDR3 contains 15 residues. CDR1 is SGHDN and CDR2 is FVKESK in the germline V gene. The CDR3 region has the DNA TGTGCCAGCAGCGCGCCGGGACTAGCGTGGATTAAGCAGTTCTTC. It translates to CASSAPGLAWIKQFF.